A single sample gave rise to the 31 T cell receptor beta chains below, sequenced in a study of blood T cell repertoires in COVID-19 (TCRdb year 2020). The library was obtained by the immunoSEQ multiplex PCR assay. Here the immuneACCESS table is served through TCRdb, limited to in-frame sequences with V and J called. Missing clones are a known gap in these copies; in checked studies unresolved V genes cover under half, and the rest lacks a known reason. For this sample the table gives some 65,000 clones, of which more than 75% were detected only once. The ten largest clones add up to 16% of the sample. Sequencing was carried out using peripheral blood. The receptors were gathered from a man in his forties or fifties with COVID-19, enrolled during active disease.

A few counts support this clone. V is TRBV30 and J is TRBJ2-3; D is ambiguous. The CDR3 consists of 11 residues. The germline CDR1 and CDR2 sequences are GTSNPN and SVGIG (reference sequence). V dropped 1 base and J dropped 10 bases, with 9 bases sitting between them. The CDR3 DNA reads TGTGCCTGGAGTGGGCCCCAGGCGCAGTATTTT. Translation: CAWSGPQAQYF.

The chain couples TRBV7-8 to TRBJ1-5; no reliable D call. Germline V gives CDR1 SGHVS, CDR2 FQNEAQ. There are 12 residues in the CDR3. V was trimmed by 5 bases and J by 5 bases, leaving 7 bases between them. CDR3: CASSLHDQPQHF. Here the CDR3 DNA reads TGTGCCAGCAGCCTACACGATCAGCCCCAGCATTTT.

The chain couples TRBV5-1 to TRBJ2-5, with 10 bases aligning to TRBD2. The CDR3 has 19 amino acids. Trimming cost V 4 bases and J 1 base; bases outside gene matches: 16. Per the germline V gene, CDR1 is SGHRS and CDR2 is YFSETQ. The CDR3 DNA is TGCGCCAGCAGCCCGGGTTTGAGCGGGGGGGCCCATTTCCAAGAGACCCAGTACTTC. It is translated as CASSPGLSGGAHFQETQYF.

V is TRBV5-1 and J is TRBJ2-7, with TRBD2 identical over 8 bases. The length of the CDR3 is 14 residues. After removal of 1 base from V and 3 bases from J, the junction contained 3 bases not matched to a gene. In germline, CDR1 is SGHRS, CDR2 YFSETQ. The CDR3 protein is CASSLTGTSYEQYF. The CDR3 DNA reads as TGCGCCAGCAGCTTGACCGGGACTAGCTACGAGCAGTACTTC.

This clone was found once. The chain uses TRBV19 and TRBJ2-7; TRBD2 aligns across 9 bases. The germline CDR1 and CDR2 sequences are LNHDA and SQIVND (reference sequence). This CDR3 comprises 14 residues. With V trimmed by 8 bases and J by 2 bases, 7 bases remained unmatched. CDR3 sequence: CASGRAGGTYEQYF. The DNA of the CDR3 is TGTGCCAGTGGGAGAGCGGGGGGCACCTACGAGCAGTACTTC.

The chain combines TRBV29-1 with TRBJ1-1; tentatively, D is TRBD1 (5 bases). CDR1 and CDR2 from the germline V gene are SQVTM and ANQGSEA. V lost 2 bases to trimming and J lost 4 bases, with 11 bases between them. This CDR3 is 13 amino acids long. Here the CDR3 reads CSVETQGSTEAFF. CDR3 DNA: TGCAGCGTTGAAACCCAGGGTAGCACTGAAGCTTTCTTT.

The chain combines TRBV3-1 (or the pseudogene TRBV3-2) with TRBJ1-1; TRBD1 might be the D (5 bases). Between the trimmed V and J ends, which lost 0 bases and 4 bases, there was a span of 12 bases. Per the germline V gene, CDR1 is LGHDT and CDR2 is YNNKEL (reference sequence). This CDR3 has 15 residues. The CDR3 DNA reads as TGTGCCAGCAGCCAAGAAGGTTTGGGGGGCACTGAAGCTTTCTTT. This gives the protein CASSQEGLGGTEAFF.

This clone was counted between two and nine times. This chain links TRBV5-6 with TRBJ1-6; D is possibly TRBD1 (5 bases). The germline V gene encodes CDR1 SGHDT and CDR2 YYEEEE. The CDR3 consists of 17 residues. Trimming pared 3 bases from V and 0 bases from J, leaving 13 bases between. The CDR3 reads CASSSWQGSSYNSPLHF. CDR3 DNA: TGTGCCAGCAGCTCTTGGCAGGGTAGCTCCTATAATTCACCCCTCCACTTT. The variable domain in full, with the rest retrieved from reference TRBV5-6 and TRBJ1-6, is DAGVTQSPTHLIKTRGQQVTLRCSPKSGHDTVSWYQQALGQGPQFIFQYYEEEERQRGNFPDRFSGHQFPNYSSELNVNALLLGDSALYLCASSSWQGSSYNSPLHFGNGTRLTVT.

The CDR3, as DNA: TGTGCCAGTAGTGCCACTTCCGGGACTAGCTCCCGAGAGACCCAGTACTTC. Protein: CASSATSGTSSRETQYF. The chain carries TRBV19 and TRBJ2-5; 9 bases are a match to TRBD2. The trim removed 5 bases at V and 4 bases at J, leaving 14 bases unmatched. Germline V CDR1 and CDR2: LNHDA, SQIVND (reference sequence). The CDR3 extends over 17 amino acids.

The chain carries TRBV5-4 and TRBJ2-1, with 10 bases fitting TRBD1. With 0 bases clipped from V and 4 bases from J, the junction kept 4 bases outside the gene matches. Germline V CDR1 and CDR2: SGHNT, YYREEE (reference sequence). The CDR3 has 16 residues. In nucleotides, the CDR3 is TGTGCCAGCAGCTTGGCCCGGACAGGGGGGTACAATGAGCAGTTCTTC. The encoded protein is CASSLARTGGYNEQFF.

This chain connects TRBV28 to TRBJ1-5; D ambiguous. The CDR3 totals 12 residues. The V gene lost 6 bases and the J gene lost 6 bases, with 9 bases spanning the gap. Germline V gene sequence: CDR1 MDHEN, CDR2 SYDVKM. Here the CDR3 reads CASSQHRQPQHF. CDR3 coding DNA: TGTGCCAGCAGCCAACACCGTCAGCCCCAGCATTTT. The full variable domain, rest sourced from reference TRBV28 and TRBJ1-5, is DVKVTQSSRYLVKRTGEKVFLECVQDMDHENMFWYRQDPGLGLRLIYFSYDVKMKEKGDIPEGYSVSREKKERFSLILESASTNQTSMYLCASSQHRQPQHFGDGTRLSIL.

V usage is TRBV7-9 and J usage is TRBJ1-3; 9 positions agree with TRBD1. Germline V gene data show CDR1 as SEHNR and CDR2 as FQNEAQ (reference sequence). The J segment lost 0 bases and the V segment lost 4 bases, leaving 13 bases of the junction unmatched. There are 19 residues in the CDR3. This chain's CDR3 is CASSSTVTGTGTSGNTIYF. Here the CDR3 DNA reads TGTGCCAGCAGCTCTACAGTGACCGGGACAGGGACCTCTGGAAACACCATATATTTT.

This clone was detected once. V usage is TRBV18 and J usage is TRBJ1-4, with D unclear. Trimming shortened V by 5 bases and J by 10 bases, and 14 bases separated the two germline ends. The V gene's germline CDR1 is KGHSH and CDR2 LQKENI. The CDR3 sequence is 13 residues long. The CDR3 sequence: CASSFRQVGKLFF. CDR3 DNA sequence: TGTGCCAGCTCATTCCGTCAGGTGGGAAAACTGTTTTTT.

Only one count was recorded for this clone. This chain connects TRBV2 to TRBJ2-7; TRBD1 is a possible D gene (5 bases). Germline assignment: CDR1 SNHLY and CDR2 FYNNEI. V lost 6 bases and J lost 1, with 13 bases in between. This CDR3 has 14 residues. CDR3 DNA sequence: TGTGCCAGCAGGCCCCAGGGTGTTTCCTACGAGCAGTACTTC. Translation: CASRPQGVSYEQYF.

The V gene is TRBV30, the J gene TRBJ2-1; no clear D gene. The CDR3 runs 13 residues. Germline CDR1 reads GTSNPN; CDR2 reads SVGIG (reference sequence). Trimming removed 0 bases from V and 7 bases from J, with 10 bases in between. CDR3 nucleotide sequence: TGTGCCTGGAGTGTAGTTAAGAGGAATGAGCAGTTCTTC. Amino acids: CAWSVVKRNEQFF.

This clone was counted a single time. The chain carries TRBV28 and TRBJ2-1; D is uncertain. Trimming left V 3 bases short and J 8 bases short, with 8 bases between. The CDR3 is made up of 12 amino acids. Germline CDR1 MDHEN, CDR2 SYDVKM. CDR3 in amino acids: CASSFDWDEQFF. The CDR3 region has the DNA TGTGCCAGCAGTTTCGACTGGGATGAGCAGTTCTTC.

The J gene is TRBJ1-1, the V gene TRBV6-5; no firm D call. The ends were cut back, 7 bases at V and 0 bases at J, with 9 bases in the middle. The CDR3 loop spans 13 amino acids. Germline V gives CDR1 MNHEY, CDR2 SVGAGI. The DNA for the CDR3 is TGTGCCAGCACCGAAACAGTGAACACTGAAGCTTTCTTT. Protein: CASTETVNTEAFF.

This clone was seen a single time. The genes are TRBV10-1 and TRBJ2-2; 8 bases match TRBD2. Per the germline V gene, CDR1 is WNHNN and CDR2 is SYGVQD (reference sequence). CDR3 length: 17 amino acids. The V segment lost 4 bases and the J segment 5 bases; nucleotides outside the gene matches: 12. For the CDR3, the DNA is TGCGCCAGCAGTGGGAAGGGAGCGGGGGCCGGTACCGGGGAGCTGTTTTTT. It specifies CASSGKGAGAGTGELFF.

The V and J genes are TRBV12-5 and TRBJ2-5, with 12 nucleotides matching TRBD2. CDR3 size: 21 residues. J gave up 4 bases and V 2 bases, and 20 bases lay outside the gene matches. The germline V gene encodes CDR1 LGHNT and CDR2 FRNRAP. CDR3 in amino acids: CASGLTSSTSGGRDRVETQYF. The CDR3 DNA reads TGTGCTAGTGGTTTGACCTCGTCGACTAGCGGGGGCCGAGATAGGGTAGAGACCCAGTACTTC.

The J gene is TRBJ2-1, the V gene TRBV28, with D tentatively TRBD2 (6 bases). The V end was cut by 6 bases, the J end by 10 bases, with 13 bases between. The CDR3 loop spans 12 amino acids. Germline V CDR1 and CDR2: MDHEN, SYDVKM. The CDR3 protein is CASSLTGGEQFF. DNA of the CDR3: TGTGCCAGCAGCCTAACAGGAGGGGAGCAGTTCTTC.

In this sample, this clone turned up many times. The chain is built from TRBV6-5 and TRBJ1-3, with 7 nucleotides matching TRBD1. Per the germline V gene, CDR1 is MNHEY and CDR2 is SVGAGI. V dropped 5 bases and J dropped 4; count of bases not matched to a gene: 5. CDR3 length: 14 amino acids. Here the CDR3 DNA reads TGTGCCAGCAGTCCGACAGGGTCGGGAAACACCATATATTTT. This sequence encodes CASSPTGSGNTIYF.

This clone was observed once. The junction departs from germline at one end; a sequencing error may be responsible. The CDR3 nucleotides are TGTGCCAGCAGTATCGGTCTTGGTAATTCACCCCTCCACTTT. This gives the protein CASSIGLGNSPLHF. The genes are TRBV19 and TRBJ1-6; D is undetermined. CDR3 length: 14 residues. The germline CDR1 and CDR2 sequences are LNHDA and SQIVND (reference sequence).

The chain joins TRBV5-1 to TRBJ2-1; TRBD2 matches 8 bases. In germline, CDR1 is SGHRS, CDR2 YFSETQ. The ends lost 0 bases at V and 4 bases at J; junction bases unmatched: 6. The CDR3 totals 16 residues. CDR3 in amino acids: CASSLAGASGYNEQFF. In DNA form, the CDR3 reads TGCGCCAGCAGCTTGGCCGGGGCTAGCGGGTACAATGAGCAGTTCTTC.

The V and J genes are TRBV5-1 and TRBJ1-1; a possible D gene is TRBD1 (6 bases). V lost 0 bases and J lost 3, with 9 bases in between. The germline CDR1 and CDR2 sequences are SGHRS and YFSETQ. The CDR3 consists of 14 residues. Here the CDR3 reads CASSLGGGDTEAFF. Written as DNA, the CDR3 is TGCGCCAGCAGCTTGGGAGGGGGAGACACTGAAGCTTTCTTT.

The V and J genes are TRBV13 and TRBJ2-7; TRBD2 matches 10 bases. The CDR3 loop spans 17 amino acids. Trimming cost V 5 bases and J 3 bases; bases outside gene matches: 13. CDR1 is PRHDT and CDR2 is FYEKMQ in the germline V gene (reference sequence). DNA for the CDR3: TGTGCCAGCAGCCCCAGCACAATAGCGGGGGGTAGCTACGAGCAGTACTTC. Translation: CASSPSTIAGGSYEQYF.

CDR3 DNA sequence: TGTGCCAGTAGTATTATTAGCGGGGGGGGAGATACGCAGTATTTT. Protein product: CASSIISGGGDTQYF. V and J are TRBV19 and TRBJ2-3, with 11 bases fitting TRBD2. The CDR3 totals 15 residues. From germline, CDR1 is LNHDA and CDR2 SQIVND (reference sequence). V trimming: 3 bases; J trimming: 5 bases; junction bases outside the gene matches: 4.

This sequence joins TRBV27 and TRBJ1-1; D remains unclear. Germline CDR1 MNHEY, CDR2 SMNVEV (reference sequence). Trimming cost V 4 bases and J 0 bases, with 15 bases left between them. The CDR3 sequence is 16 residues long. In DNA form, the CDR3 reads TGTGCCAGCAGTTCAATTCCAAGCCGGTTGAACACTGAAGCTTTCTTT. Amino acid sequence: CASSSIPSRLNTEAFF.

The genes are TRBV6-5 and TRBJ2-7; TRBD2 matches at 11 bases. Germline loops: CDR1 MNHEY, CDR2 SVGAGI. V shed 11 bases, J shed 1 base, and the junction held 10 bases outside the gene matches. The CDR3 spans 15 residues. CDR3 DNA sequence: TGTGCCGGGTCGCTAGCGGGGGGCGCGTCCTACGAGCAGTACTTC. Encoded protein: CAGSLAGGASYEQYF.

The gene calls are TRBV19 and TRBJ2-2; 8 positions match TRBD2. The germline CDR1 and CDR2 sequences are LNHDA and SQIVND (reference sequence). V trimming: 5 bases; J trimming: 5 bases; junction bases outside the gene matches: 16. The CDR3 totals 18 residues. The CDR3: CASSLIQPGGGRTGELFF. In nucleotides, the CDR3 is TGTGCCAGTAGTCTTATCCAGCCCGGGGGGGGACGTACCGGGGAGCTGTTTTTT.

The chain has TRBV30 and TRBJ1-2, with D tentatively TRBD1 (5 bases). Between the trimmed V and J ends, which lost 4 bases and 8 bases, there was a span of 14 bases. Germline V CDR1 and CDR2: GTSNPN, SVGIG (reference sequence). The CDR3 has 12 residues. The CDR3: CAWNLGGVGYTF. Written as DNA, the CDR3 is TGTGCCTGGAATCTTGGAGGGGTCGGCTACACCTTC. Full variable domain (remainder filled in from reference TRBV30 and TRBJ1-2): SQTIHQWPATLVQPVGSPLSLECTVEGTSNPNLYWYRQAAGRGLQLLFYSVGIGQISSEVPQNLSASRPQDRQFILSSKKLLLSDSGFYLCAWNLGGVGYTFGSGTRLTVV.

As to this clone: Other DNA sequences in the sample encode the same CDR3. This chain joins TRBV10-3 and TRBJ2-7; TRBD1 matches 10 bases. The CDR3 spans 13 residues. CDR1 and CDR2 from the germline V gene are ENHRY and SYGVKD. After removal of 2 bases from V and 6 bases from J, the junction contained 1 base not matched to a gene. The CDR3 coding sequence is TGTGCCATCAGTGAGGGACAGGGGGGCGAGCAGTACTTC. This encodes CAISEGQGGEQYF.